This TCR beta chain was found in a study of blood T cell repertoires in COVID-19 (dated by TCRdb to the early 2020s). Background for the entire study: The collaborator samples originated in the United States, Italy and Spain and spanned the acute and convalescent phases of COVID-19. The prospective study material was composed of cDNA or gDNA derived from T cells, B-cell-depleted T cells, or PBMCs. The dataset comprised deeply sampled blood TCRbeta repertoires from subjects exposed to, actively infected with, or recovered from COVID-19. The repertoires were released in a freely available public database meant as a resource for research on the immune response to SARS-CoV-2. Samples came from the ongoing ImmuneRACE study (first 160 participants) plus 1,254 subjects from 6 global collaborators. A de-identified subject ID, COVID-19 status, age in years and sex were almost always included in the sample metadata. Where available, HLA class I and class II types were taken from metadata supplied by the sample provider and were not determined by assay-based typing.

The collaborating institutions used their own protocols to collect whole blood in K2EDTA tubes. For TCRbeta analysis, collaborators shipped samples in one of three forms: frozen whole blood, isolated PBMCs, or DNA extracted from either of those sample types. The immunoSEQ Assay, a bias-controlled multiplex PCR, was used to amplify TCRbeta CDR3 regions from genomic DNA. In the authors' own workflow: The number of nucleated cells in each sample was estimated by amplification of reference gene primers within the assay. To quantify the absolute abundance of each unique TCRbeta CDR3 rearrangement, sequence reads were collapsed and filtered. For each sample, productive Simpson clonality was calculated as the square root of Simpson's diversity index over productive rearrangements. In its TCRdb copy, this immuneACCESS table keeps in-frame sequences only and misses some clones. Where compared with another copy, unresolved V genes explain less than half of these, and the others have no known cause. For V, J and clone size, that table is used; D and trimming come from the DNA. Recorded for this sample are about half a million clones; roughly 88% of them occurred a single time. The ten largest clones add up to more than 3% of the sample.

CDR1 and CDR2 are drawn from the germline V gene: SGDLS, YYNGEE. The CDR3 goes from the cysteine to the phenylalanine over 15 residues. The sequence is cut down to CDR3 DNA, 45 bases in frame from base 1. Summary of the overall study and its limitations: Clinical and demographic metadata were provided uncurated, with the amount varying by source and participant.

As concerns this clone: Its target antigen remains unknown. The sample holds no much larger clone one base away, and base qualities are not on file.

This clonotype originated in a human donor in a cohort sampled during active COVID-19. The sequenced material came from peripheral blood. Recombination joined TRBV9 with TRBJ1-3; matching of 6 bases hints at TRBD1 as the D gene. Gene TRBJ2-2 matches the end of the DNA better, so the J call may be wrong. CDR3 protein: CASSVEQGRTGELFF. Here is the DNA: TGTGCCAGCAGCGTAGAACAGGGAAGGACCGGGGAGCTGTTTTTT.